This T cell receptor (beta chain) originates from a study of neurological immune-mediated disorders. This clonotype was recorded many times. What it binds is unknown. Study-wide results and caveats: The greatest TCR clonal expansion occurred in HTLV-1-associated myelopathy and the least in multiple sclerosis, which fell below healthy controls.

Germline CDR1 reads DFQATT; CDR2 reads SNEGSKA (reference sequence). V gave up 8 bases and J gave up 1 base, with 13 bases separating them. The CDR3 is 13 residues long. PBMCs numbering 2 million and stored at -80 C yielded the unsorted libraries. With 10-nucleotide random UMIs included, cDNA was synthesized by 5'RACE. TCRdb reprocessed the 5' RACE reads via MiXCR and lists one record per CDR3 protein. Among tens of thousands of distinct CDR3 sequences listed, roughly 15% were seen once. This receptor was identified in a woman between 40 and 50 years old in good health. This chain links TRBV20-1 with TRBJ2-3, with D uncertain. Input material: PBMCs. Here the CDR3 DNA reads TGCAGTACCCGCTATCAGGGCACAGATACGCAGTATTTT. Its translation is CSTRYQGTDTQYF.